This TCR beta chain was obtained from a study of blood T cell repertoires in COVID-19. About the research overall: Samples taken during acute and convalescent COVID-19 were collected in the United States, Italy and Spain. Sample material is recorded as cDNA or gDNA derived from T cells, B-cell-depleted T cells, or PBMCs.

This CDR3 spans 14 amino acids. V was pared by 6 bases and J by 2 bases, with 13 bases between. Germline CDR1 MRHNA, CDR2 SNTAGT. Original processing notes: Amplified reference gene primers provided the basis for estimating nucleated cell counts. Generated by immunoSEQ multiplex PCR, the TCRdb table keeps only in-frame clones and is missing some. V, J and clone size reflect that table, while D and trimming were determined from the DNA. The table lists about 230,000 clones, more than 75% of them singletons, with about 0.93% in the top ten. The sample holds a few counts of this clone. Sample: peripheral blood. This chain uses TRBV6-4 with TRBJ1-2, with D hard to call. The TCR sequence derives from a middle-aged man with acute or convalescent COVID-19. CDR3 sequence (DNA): TGTGCCAGCAGACAAAAAGTGGTAAACTATGGCTACACCTTC. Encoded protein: CASRQKVVNYGYTF.